This TCR beta chain was identified in a study of preoperative IRX-2 immunotherapy in early breast cancer. Sample treatment: preoperative locoregional IRX-2 cytokine immunotherapy. This phase Ib study tested locoregional IRX-2 cytokine immunotherapy given before surgery. Germline V gene lookup returns CDR1 SGHRS and CDR2 YFSETQ. This CDR3 comprises 13 residues. Trimming shortened V by 0 bases and J by 7 bases, and 8 bases separated the two germline ends. Assay used: immunoSEQ multiplex PCR; TCRdb lists only in-frame clones, some missing. The data contain tens of thousands of clones, nearly 95% of them seen just once; the ten biggest clones take up about 6%.

The chain joins TRBV5-1 to TRBJ1-3; D not resolved. This clonotype was obtained from a human donor with breast cancer. Specimen collection occurred from a patient treated with IRX-2 immunotherapy. CDR3 nucleotides: TGCGCCAGCAGCTTGGGGGCCCTGAACACCATATATTTT. It translates to CASSLGALNTIYF.